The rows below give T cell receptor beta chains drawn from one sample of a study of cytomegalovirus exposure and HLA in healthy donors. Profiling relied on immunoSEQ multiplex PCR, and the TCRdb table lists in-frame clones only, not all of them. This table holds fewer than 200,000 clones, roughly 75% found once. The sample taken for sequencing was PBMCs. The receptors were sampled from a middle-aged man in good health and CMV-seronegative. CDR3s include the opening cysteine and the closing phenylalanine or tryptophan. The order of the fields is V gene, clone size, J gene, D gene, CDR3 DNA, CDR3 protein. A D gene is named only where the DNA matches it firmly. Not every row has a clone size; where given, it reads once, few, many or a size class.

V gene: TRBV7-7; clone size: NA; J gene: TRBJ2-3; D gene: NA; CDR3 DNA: TGTGCCAGCAGCTTAGCCAGGAGCACAGATACGCAGTATTTT; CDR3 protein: CASSLARSTDTQYF
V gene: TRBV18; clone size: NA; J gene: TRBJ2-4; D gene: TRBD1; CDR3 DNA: TGTGCCAGCTCACCACCGGGACAGGGGGCAGACATTCAGTACTTC; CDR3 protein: CASSPPGQGADIQYF
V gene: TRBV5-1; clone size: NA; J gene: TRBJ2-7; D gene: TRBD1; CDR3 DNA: TGCGCCAGCAGCCCTTCACCGGGACAGGGGACCTACGAGCAGTACTTC; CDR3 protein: CASSPSPGQGTYEQYF
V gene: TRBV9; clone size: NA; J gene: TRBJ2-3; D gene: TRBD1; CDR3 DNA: TGTGCCAGCAGCGTAGGGGCGGGACAGGACACAGATACGCAGTATTTT; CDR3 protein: CASSVGAGQDTDTQYF
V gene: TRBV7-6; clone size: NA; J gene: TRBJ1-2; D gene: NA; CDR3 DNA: TGTGCCAGCAGCCCCGAAAGCAACTATGGCTACACCTTC; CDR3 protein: CASSPESNYGYTF
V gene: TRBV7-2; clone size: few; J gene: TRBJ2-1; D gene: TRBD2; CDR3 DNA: TGTGCCAGCAGCCCGGCCAGCGGGAGTCGGGTACTAAGGCAGTTCTTC; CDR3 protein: CASSPASGSRVLRQFF
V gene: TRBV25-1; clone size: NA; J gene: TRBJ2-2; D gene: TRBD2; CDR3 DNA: TGTGCCAGCAGAGGGGCGGGAGATGGCACCGGGGAGCTGTTTTTT; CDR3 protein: CASRGAGDGTGELFF
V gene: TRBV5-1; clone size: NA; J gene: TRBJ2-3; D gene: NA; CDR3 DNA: TGCGCCAGCAGCCTACCAGGCGCTTACACAGATACGCAGTATTTT; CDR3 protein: CASSLPGAYTDTQYF
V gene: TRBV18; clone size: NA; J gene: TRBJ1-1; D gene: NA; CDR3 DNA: TGTGCCAGCTCATGGGGCATTAGCACTGAAGCTTTCTTT; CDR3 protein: CASSWGISTEAFF
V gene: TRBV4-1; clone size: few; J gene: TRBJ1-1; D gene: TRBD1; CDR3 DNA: TGCGCCAGCAGCCAAGATCGGGACAGGGGGCGCACTGAAGCTTTCTTT; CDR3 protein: CASSQDRDRGRTEAFF
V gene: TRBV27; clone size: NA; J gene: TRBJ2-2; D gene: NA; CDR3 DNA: TGTGCCAGCAGTTTAATGGCTTCGAACACCGGGGAGCTGTTTTTT; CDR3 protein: CASSLMASNTGELFF
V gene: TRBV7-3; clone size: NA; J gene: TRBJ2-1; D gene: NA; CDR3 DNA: TGTGCCAGCAGCTTAAGTAGGGGGGAGCAGTTCTTC; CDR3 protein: CASSLSRGEQFF
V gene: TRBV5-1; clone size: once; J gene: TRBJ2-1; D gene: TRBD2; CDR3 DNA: TGCGCCAGCAGCCGGGGGACTAGCGGGAGGGCGGGTGAGCAGTTCTTC; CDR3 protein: CASSRGTSGRAGEQFF
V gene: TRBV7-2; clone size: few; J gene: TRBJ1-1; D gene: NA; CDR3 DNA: TGTGCCAGCAGCTTAGCCGGAACAGGGAGCACTGAAGCTTTCTTT; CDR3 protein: CASSLAGTGSTEAFF
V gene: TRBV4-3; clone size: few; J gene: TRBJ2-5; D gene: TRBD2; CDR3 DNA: TGCGCCAGCAGCCAAGACCTAGCGGGAGGAGGTGGGGAGACCCAGTACTTC; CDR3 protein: CASSQDLAGGGGETQYF
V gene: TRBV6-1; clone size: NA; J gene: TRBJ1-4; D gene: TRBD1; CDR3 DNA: TGTGCCAGCAGTCCCGGGACAGGGGTAAAAGGAGTGTTTTTT; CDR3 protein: CASSPGTGVKGVFF
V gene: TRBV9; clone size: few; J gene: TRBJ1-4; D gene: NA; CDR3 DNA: TGTGCCAGCAGTCTATCAACTAATGAAAAACTGTTTTTT; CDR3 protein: CASSLSTNEKLFF
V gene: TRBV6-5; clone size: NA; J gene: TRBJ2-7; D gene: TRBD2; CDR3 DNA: TGTGCCAGCAGTTACTCGGCTAGCGGGATATACGAGCAGTACTTC; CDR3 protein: CASSYSASGIYEQYF
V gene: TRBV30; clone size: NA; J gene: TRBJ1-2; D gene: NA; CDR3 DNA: TGTGCCTGGAGTTCGTCGGTCTATGGCTACACCTTC; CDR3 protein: CAWSSSVYGYTF
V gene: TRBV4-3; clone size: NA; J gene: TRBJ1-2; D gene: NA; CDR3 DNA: TGCGCCAGCAGCCAAGACAGGGAAGCTAACTATGGCTACACCTTC; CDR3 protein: CASSQDREANYGYTF
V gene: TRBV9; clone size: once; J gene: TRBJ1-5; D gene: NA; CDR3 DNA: TGTGCCAGCAACCTCGGACTGTTTAATCAGCCCCAGCATTTT; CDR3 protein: CASNLGLFNQPQHF
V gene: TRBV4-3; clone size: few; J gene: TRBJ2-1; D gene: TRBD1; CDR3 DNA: TGCGCCAGCAGCCTCAATACAGGGGAGATTGACGATGAGCAGTTCTTC; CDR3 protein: CASSLNTGEIDDEQFF
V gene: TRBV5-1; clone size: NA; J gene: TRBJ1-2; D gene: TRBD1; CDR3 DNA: TGCGCCAGCAGCTACGGACAGGAGGGCTACACCTTC; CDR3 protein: CASSYGQEGYTF
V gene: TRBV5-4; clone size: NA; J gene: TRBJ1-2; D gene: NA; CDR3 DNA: TGTGCCAGCAGCTTGCCAGGCAACTATGGCTACACCTTC; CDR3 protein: CASSLPGNYGYTF
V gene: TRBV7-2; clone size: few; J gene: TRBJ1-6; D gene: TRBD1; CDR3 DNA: TGTGCCAGCGGGGGACAGGGGTATTCACCCCTCCACTTT; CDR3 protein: CASGGQGYSPLHF
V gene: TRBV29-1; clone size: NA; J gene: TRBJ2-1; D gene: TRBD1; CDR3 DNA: TGCAGCGTTGCGGGACAGGGTTTTAATGAGCAGTTCTTC; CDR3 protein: CSVAGQGFNEQFF
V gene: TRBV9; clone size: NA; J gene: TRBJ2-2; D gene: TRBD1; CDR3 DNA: TGTGCCAGCAGCCCGTCGGACAGGGTTACCGGGGAGCTGTTTTTT; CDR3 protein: CASSPSDRVTGELFF
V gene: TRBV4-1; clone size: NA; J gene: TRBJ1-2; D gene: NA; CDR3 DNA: TGCGCCAGCAGCCAAGGCGTCCAGGGCCAATACTATGGCTACACCTTC; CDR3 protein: CASSQGVQGQYYGYTF
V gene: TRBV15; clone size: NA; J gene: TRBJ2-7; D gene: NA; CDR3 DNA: TGTGCCACCAGCAGAGATCAGGGGACTACGTACGAGCAGTACTTC; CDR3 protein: CATSRDQGTTYEQYF
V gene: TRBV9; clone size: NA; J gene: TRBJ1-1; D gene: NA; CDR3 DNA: TGTGCCAGCAGCGTAGGGGAGGGTATGGGTGAAGCTTTCTTT; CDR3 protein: CASSVGEGMGEAFF
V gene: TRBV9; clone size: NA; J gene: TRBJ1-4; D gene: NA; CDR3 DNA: TGTGCCAGCAGCTCCCGAGGGAGTAATGAAAAACTGTTTTTT; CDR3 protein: CASSSRGSNEKLFF
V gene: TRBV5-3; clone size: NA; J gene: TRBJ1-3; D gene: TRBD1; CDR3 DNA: TGTGCCAGAAGCTTGGGGGACAGTTATTTCTCTGGAAACACCATATATTTT; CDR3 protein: CARSLGDSYFSGNTIYF